Below, 12 T cell receptor beta chains from the same sample are listed, as sequenced in a study of cytomegalovirus exposure and HLA in healthy donors. The primer mix had 60 Vbeta and 13 Jbeta primers. The method was immunoSEQ multiplex PCR; TCRdb's version includes in-frame clones alone and lacks a portion of them. Of 150,000 to 200,000 clones listed, 80% to 85% were seen once; the top ten hold around 0.24%. Sequencing was done on a sample of PBMCs. Receptors originate from a boy younger than 18 in good health and CMV-seronegative.

The chain is built from TRBV7-3 and TRBJ2-5; 9 bases line up with TRBD1. Germline loops: CDR1 SGHTA, CDR2 FQGTGA. Trimming removed 1 base from V and 1 base from J; junction bases left unmatched: 1. There are 15 residues in the CDR3. The CDR3 protein is CASSLRGQGQETQYF. As DNA, the CDR3 is TGTGCCAGCAGCTTAAGGGGACAGGGCCAAGAGACCCAGTACTTC.

This chain uses TRBV28 with TRBJ1-4; D might be TRBD1 (6 bases). This CDR3 comprises 18 residues. Deletions cut 5 bases from V and 0 bases from J, with 19 bases between. Germline CDR1 reads MDHEN; CDR2 reads SYDVKM. DNA for the CDR3: TGTGCCAGCAGTGAGAACAGGGTTGGTGACCCAACTAATGAAAAACTGTTTTTT. Its protein is CASSENRVGDPTNEKLFF. Complete variable domain (other parts from reference TRBV28 and TRBJ1-4): DVKVTQSSRYLVKRTGEKVFLECVQDMDHENMFWYRQDPGLGLRLIYFSYDVKMKEKGDIPEGYSVSREKKERFSLILESASTNQTSMYLCASSENRVGDPTNEKLFFGSGTQLSVL.

This clone was seen once. The rearrangement joins TRBV2 to TRBJ2-2, with D unclear. Germline V lookup: CDR1 SNHLY, CDR2 FYNNEI. The CDR3 length is 15 residues. The V end lost 1 base, the J end lost 5 bases, and 11 bases lay between the germline ends. The DNA for the CDR3 is TGTGCCAGCAGTGAAGGGAGAACTTGGACCGGGGAGCTGTTTTTT. Protein product: CASSEGRTWTGELFF.

The chain links TRBV9 to TRBJ2-3; TRBD2 matches at 11 bases. This CDR3 spans 16 amino acids. V lost 2 bases to trimming and J lost 3 bases; unmatched junction nucleotides: 5. Germline V gives CDR1 SGDLS, CDR2 YYNGEE. CDR3 DNA sequence: TGTGCCAGCAGCGTTAGCGGGGGGGCCCATACAGATACGCAGTATTTT. Amino acid sequence: CASSVSGGAHTDTQYF. Full variable domain (remainder filled in from reference TRBV9 and TRBJ2-3): DSGVTQTPKHLITATGQRVTLRCSPRSGDLSVYWYQQSLDQGLQFLIQYYNGEERAKGNILERFSAQQFPDLHSELNLSSLELGDSALYFCASSVSGGAHTDTQYFGPGTRLTVL.

The genes are TRBV2 and TRBJ2-7; D is possibly TRBD1 (7 bases). The germline CDR1 and CDR2 sequences are SNHLY and FYNNEI. The CDR3 is 15 residues long. V was trimmed by 7 bases and J by 4 bases, leaving 20 bases between them. CDR3 loop: CASKTGGQRGYEQYF. In nucleotides, the CDR3 is TGTGCCAGCAAGACCGGGGGACAGAGGGGATACGAGCAGTACTTC.

The rearrangement links TRBV7-2 to TRBJ1-6; D gene unclear. The germline gives CDR1 SGHTA, CDR2 FQGNSA. This CDR3 is built from 13 residues. V was clipped by 8 bases and J by 0 bases, with 5 bases between them. The CDR3 reads CASGSSYNSPLHF. In DNA form, the CDR3 reads TGTGCCAGCGGGAGCTCCTATAATTCACCCCTCCACTTT.

In DNA form, the CDR3 reads TGTGCCAGCAGCTTGGACCCTAGCGGGGGGACCCTTTCCTACGAGCAGTACTTC. Amino acids: CASSLDPSGGTLSYEQYF. The rearrangement uses TRBV5-4 and TRBJ2-7; 11 bases match TRBD2. Germline CDR1 is SGHNT and CDR2 is YYREEE (reference sequence). The CDR3 extends over 18 amino acids. V gave up 0 bases and J gave up 1 base; unmatched junction bases: 9.

This chain links TRBV29-1 with TRBJ1-2, with 7 bases matching TRBD1. J was trimmed by 4 bases and V by 6 bases; bases with no gene match: 14. The CDR3 contains 15 residues. From germline, CDR1 is SQVTM and CDR2 ANQGSEA. The CDR3 DNA reads TGCAGCGTCCCTGCGTCGACAGGGATAACCTATGGCTACACCTTC. Protein sequence: CSVPASTGITYGYTF.

The rearrangement links TRBV9 to TRBJ1-3; no reliable D call. The V gene lost 3 bases and the J gene lost 4 bases, with 8 bases spanning the gap. Germline lookup yields CDR1 SGDLS and CDR2 YYNGEE. The CDR3 is made up of 13 amino acids. The CDR3 is CASSETTGNTIYF. The CDR3 DNA reads TGTGCCAGCAGCGAAACGACAGGAAACACCATATATTTT.

The chain is built from TRBV6-1 and TRBJ2-7; perhaps TRBD1 as D (6 bases). CDR1 is MNHNS and CDR2 is SASEGT in the germline V gene. CDR3 size: 15 residues. V shed 3 bases and J shed 2 bases, with 14 bases lying between them. CDR3 loop: CASSEALQGPYEQYF. CDR3 bases: TGTGCCAGCAGTGAGGCCCTACAGGGCCCCTACGAGCAGTACTTC.

The rearrangement links TRBV7-9 to TRBJ2-1; 7 nucleotides align to TRBD1. The junction had 16 bases not matched to a gene; V was cut back by 7 bases and J by 4 bases. This CDR3 region has 17 residues. CDR1 and CDR2 (germline): SEHNR, FQNEAQ (reference sequence). The CDR3 loop reads CASINPSGRGQYNEQFF. The CDR3 DNA reads TGTGCCAGCATTAATCCGAGCGGTAGGGGGCAGTACAATGAGCAGTTCTTC.

A few counts support this clone. The rearrangement joins TRBV6-1 to TRBJ2-7, with D possibly matching TRBD1 (6 bases). CDR3 size: 15 residues. Trimming left V 8 bases short and J 3 bases short, with 20 bases between. Germline V gene data show CDR1 as MNHNS and CDR2 as SASEGT. In nucleotides, the CDR3 is TGTGCCAGCCCACGCAGCGGACAGACTGACTACGAGCAGTACTTC. Its protein is CASPRSGQTDYEQYF.